The present T cell receptor beta chain was sequenced within a study of T cell changes during pregnancy in multiple sclerosis. The data were produced by immunoSEQ multiplex PCR, yet TCRdb's version contains in-frame clones alone and is incomplete. The sample contains approximately 85,000 clones, approximately 90% of which appear only once. Trimming took 5 bases from V and 4 from J, leaving 12 bases between them. CDR1 and CDR2 (germline): SEHNR, FQNEAQ (reference sequence). CDR3 length: 13 amino acids. V gene TRBV7-9 combines with J gene TRBJ2-7, with a possible D match to TRBD1 (6 bases). Source: peripheral blood, taken in the first trimester of pregnancy. The sequence derives from a female donor with multiple sclerosis, enrolled in a pregnancy study. CDR3 sequence: CASSPPGVYEQYF. The CDR3 DNA reads TGTGCCAGCAGCCCTCCAGGGGTTTACGAGCAGTACTTC.